These 24 T cell receptor beta chains were sequenced from one sample in a study of tumor-infiltrating lymphocytes in primary liver carcinoma. TCR beta cDNA came from about 500 ng total RNA, primed with a constant-region primer. Generation of the TCR beta libraries relied on three nested multiplex PCR rounds using slightly modified ARM-PCR. A C-beta reverse primer was combined with TRBV1-TRBV30 forward primers in the first two PCR rounds, and each round had about 10 cycles. MiXCR was run by TCRdb on the multiplex PCR reads, yielding one entry per CDR3 protein. The sample shows some 190,000 distinct CDR3 sequences, about 55% of them seen only once. Germline DNA was also extracted, with blood RNA taken from unsorted whole blood. Sequencing was performed on peripheral blood. The receptors were gathered from a man between 40 and 49 years old with primary liver carcinoma and hepatitis B virus infection.

This clonotype was counted at least ten times. V is TRBV29-1 and J is TRBJ2-3; D not certain. The germline gives CDR1 SQVTM, CDR2 ANQGSEA. The V end lost 0 bases, the J end lost 0 bases, and 4 bases lay between the germline ends. The CDR3 spans 13 residues. In DNA, the CDR3 is TGCAGCGTTGAAGAGGGCAGCACAGATACGCAGTATTTT. It translates to CSVEEGSTDTQYF.

This clonotype was seen more than once but under ten times. V is TRBV6-5 and J is TRBJ1-6; 9 bases agree with TRBD1. Per germline, CDR1 MNHEY and CDR2 SVGAGI. This CDR3 is built from 14 residues. V lost 6 bases to trimming and J lost 10 bases; unmatched junction nucleotides: 7. The CDR3 loop is CASRLGQGWSPLHF. DNA of the CDR3: TGTGCCAGCAGACTAGGACAGGGGTGGTCACCCCTCCACTTT.

A remark on this clonotype: The missing conserved phenylalanine or tryptophan at the end of this CDR3 makes a read error likely. The chain is built from TRBV11-3 and TRBJ2-5; D is perhaps TRBD1 (6 bases). This CDR3 has 13 amino acids. Germline-derived CDR1 and CDR2 are SGHNT and YENEEA. CDR3 nucleotide sequence: TGTGCCGGCAGCTTAGGGGGCCAAGAGACCCAGTACCTC. Residues: CAGSLGGQETQYL.

Details on this clonotype: A much larger clone lies a single base off, so this may be a read error. The gene calls are TRBV30 and TRBJ2-1, with 9 bases matching TRBD2. The junction had 7 bases not matched to a gene; V was cut back by 8 bases and J by 5 bases. The CDR3 contains 13 residues. Germline CDR1 GTSNPN, CDR2 SVGIG (reference sequence). CDR3 region: CARNRLADNEQFF. The CDR3 region has the DNA TGTGCCCGGAATAGACTAGCGGACAATGAGCAGTTCTTC.

As regards this clonotype: Germline and junction disagree at one end, which may indicate a read error. The V gene is TRBV11-2, the J gene TRBJ1-1; no definite D call. Per the germline V gene, CDR1 is SGHAT and CDR2 is FQNNGV. The CDR3 length is 14 residues. CDR3 sequence reads: CASSTSLGGTDAFF. The CDR3 DNA reads as TGTGCCAGCAGTACGTCATTGGGAGGCACTGATGCTTTCTTT.

This clonotype was detected only once. The rearrangement joins TRBV4-2 to TRBJ2-1, with 10 positions matching TRBD2. Germline V gene lookup returns CDR1 LGHNA and CDR2 YNFKEQ. V shed 11 bases, J shed 6 bases, and the junction held 16 bases outside the gene matches. The CDR3 has 16 residues. The CDR3 nucleotides read TGTGCCTTCAGCCTCCTGGGAGCGGGAGGGTTCAATGAGCAGTTCTTC. The encoded protein is CAFSLLGAGGFNEQFF.

This clonotype was picked up one time. The J gene is TRBJ2-7, the V gene TRBV11-2; D ambiguous. Germline V lookup: CDR1 SGHAT, CDR2 FQNNGV. The CDR3 is made up of 15 amino acids. Trimming shortened V by 1 base and J by 2 bases, and 12 bases separated the two germline ends. The chain's CDR3 is CASSLGMERTYEQYF. The CDR3 DNA follows: TGTGCCAGCAGCTTAGGTATGGAACGTACCTACGAGCAGTACTTC. Drawing the rest from reference TRBV11-2 and TRBJ2-7, the complete variable domain is EAGVAQSPRYKIIEKRQSVAFWCNPISGHATLYWYQQILGQGPKLLIQFQNNGVVDDSQLPKDRFSAERLKGVDSTLKIQPAKLEDSAVYLCASSLGMERTYEQYFGPGTRLTVT.

The chain uses TRBV4-1 and TRBJ2-5; a weak D match, TRBD1 (6 bases). The germline CDR1 and CDR2 sequences are MGHRA and YSYEKL. Trimming removed 4 bases from V and 5 bases from J, with 17 bases in between. The CDR3 length is 15 residues. CDR3 protein: CASSPWDTSGETQYF. In nucleotides, the CDR3 is TGCGCCAGCAGCCCTTGGGACACTTCGGGGGAGACCCAGTACTTC.

This clonotype was observed a handful of times. V and J are TRBV6-2 or TRBV6-3 and TRBJ1-2; TRBD1 aligns across 8 bases. V trimming: 2 bases; J trimming: 3 bases; junction bases outside the gene matches: 8. This CDR3 comprises 16 residues. From germline, CDR1 is MNHEY and CDR2 SVGEGT. DNA for the CDR3: TGTGCCAGCAGTTACGGTTGGCAGGGGGCCGACTATGGCTACACCTTC. Amino acids: CASSYGWQGADYGYTF.

There are many counts of this clonotype. The V gene is TRBV4-1, the J gene TRBJ2-1; the D gene is possibly TRBD2 (6 bases). CDR1 MGHRA and CDR2 YSYEKL come from the germline V gene. Trimming removed 3 bases from V and 1 base from J, with 7 bases in between. The CDR3 extends over 14 amino acids. The CDR3 DNA sequence: TGCGCCAGCAGCCAGGAGGGGTCCTACAATGAGCAGTTCTTC. This sequence encodes CASSQEGSYNEQFF.

The V gene is TRBV12-3 or TRBV12-4, the J gene TRBJ1-4; 11 nucleotides agree with TRBD1. The CDR3 spans 14 residues. V gave up 6 bases and J gave up 7 bases; unmatched junction bases: 4. CDR3: CASRSGTGGEKLFF. CDR3 coding DNA: TGTGCCAGCAGGTCCGGGACAGGGGGTGAAAAACTGTTTTTT.

This clonotype has just one count. The conserved final phenylalanine or tryptophan is absent from the CDR3, which likely points to a read error. The chain employs TRBV5-1 and TRBJ2-3; D gene ambiguous. Germline-derived CDR1 and CDR2 are SGHRS and YFSETQ. Trimming shortened V by 0 bases and J by 1 base, and 12 bases separated the two germline ends. The CDR3 loop spans 16 amino acids. The CDR3 region is CASSLADQAGTDTQYY. The CDR3 DNA reads as TGCGCCAGCAGCTTGGCCGATCAAGCCGGCACAGATACGCAGTATTAT.

The chain carries TRBV12-3 or TRBV12-4 and TRBJ2-7; a weak D match, TRBD2 (6 bases). V was trimmed by 6 bases and J by 6 bases, leaving 21 bases between them. The CDR3 runs 15 residues. As DNA, the CDR3 is TGTGCCAGCAGGGGAGGCCTGGACTACGGGGGCGAGCAGTACTTC. Protein: CASRGGLDYGGEQYF.

This clonotype was seen at least ten times. This chain connects TRBV11-3 to TRBJ2-2, with 7 bases matching TRBD2. This CDR3 is built from 18 residues. The V and J ends lost 3 bases and 3 bases, in that order; junction bases with no gene match: 13. Germline-derived CDR1 and CDR2 are SGHNT and YENEEA. In DNA form, the CDR3 reads TGTGCCAGCAGCTTGGCCCACTGGGGGGGGTCGTACACCGGGGAGCTGTTTTTT. Its translation: CASSLAHWGGSYTGELFF.

This clonotype was detected only a few times. This sequence may be a read error, since a much larger clone differs from it by one base. The CDR3: CASSYDTGNTIYF. The CDR3 DNA reads TGTGCCAGCAGCTACGACACTGGAAACACCATATATTTT. The gene calls are TRBV11-2 and TRBJ1-3; D is unclear. This CDR3 has 13 amino acids. Germline V gene data show CDR1 as SGHAT and CDR2 as FQNNGV. The ends were cut back, 4 bases at V and 2 bases at J, with 6 bases in the middle. Full variable domain (remainder filled in from reference TRBV11-2 and TRBJ1-3): EAGVAQSPRYKIIEKRQSVAFWCNPISGHATLYWYQQILGQGPKLLIQFQNNGVVDDSQLPKDRFSAERLKGVDSTLKIQPAKLEDSAVYLCASSYDTGNTIYFGEGSWLTVV.

J is TRBJ2-3 and V is TRBV11-2; 7 positions agree with TRBD2. In germline, CDR1 is SGHAT, CDR2 FQNNGV. With V trimmed by 3 bases and J by 2 bases, 5 bases remained unmatched. The CDR3 length is 15 residues. CDR3: CASSLTSGVTDTQYF. CDR3 DNA: TGTGCCAGCAGCTTGACCAGCGGGGTCACAGATACGCAGTATTTT.

This clonotype was counted ten times or more. The rearrangement uses TRBV11-2 and TRBJ1-4; TRBD1 might be the D (6 bases). Germline values: CDR1 SGHAT, CDR2 FQNNGV. Trimming left V 0 bases short and J 13 bases short, with 24 bases between. CDR3 length: 17 residues. CDR3 bases: TGTGCCAGCAGCTTAGAGTCATGGTCAGGGGTCCTCCGGGGACTGTTTTTT. Translating gives CASSLESWSGVLRGLFF.

Turning to this clonotype: Sequence at one end of the junction differs from germline and may be a read error. V is TRBV5-1 and J is TRBJ1-1; no clear D. This CDR3 is built from 13 residues. Per germline, CDR1 SGHRS and CDR2 YFSETQ. Written as DNA, the CDR3 is TGCGCCAGCAGCCACCAGTTGAAGACTGAAGCTTTCTTT. Protein: CASSHQLKTEAFF.

Ten or more counts support this clonotype. The rearrangement uses TRBV29-1 and TRBJ2-4; TRBD1 is a possible D gene (6 bases). Trimming took 1 base from V and 7 from J, leaving 8 bases between them. The CDR3 covers 12 residues. Germline CDR1 reads SQVTM; CDR2 reads ANQGSEA. The CDR3 DNA sequence: TGCAGCGTTGAAGCAGGGGCGAACATTCAGTACTTC. Translating gives CSVEAGANIQYF.

The genes are TRBV29-1 and TRBJ1-3; the D is unclear. The V end lost 1 base, the J end lost 11 bases, and 21 bases lay between the germline ends. The CDR3 has 15 amino acids. The V gene's germline CDR1 is SQVTM and CDR2 ANQGSEA. CDR3 loop: CSVEGRAGGVTAIYF. CDR3 DNA sequence: TGCAGCGTTGAAGGAAGGGCCGGCGGGGTCACGGCCATATATTTT.

This clonotype showed up just a few times. The chain is built from TRBV6-5 and TRBJ2-1, with D possibly matching TRBD1 (5 bases). Germline-derived CDR1 and CDR2 are MNHEY and SVGAGI. The CDR3 spans 14 residues. Trimming shortened V by 6 bases and J by 4 bases, and 13 bases separated the two germline ends. As DNA, the CDR3 is TGTGCCAGCAGCTCCGCAGGGATTTACAATGAGCAGTTCTTC. Translation gives CASSSAGIYNEQFF.

This clonotype was recorded a few times. Relative to the germline gene, one junction end is altered; a read error may explain this. The CDR3: CASGLGLAGVYEQFF. The CDR3 nucleotides are TGTGCCAGCGGCTTAGGGCTAGCGGGAGTTTATGAGCAGTTCTTC. The J gene is TRBJ2-1, the V gene TRBV11-1; 10 nucleotides match TRBD2. The CDR3 contains 15 residues. Per the germline V gene, CDR1 is SGHAT and CDR2 is FQDESV (reference sequence). Together with reference TRBV11-1 and TRBJ2-1, the CDR3 gives the full variable domain: EAEVAQSPRYKITEKSQAVAFWCDPISGHATLYWYRQILGQGPELLVQFQDESVVDDSQLPKDRFSAERLKGVDSTLKIQPAELGDSAMYLCASGLGLAGVYEQFFGPGTRLTVL.

This clonotype was counted only a few times. A read error may account for a junction end that differs from germline. The rearrangement uses TRBV11-2 and TRBJ2-3; a weak D match, TRBD1 (5 bases). The germline V gene has CDR1 SGHAT and CDR2 FQNNGV. The CDR3 totals 13 residues. The CDR3: CASSLGSTGTQYF. CDR3 in DNA: TGTGCCAGCAGCTTAGGAAGCACAGGTACGCAGTATTTT.

This chain joins TRBV12-3 or TRBV12-4 and TRBJ2-2; D gene uncertain. This CDR3 has 14 residues. The V gene lost 8 bases and the J gene lost 5 bases, with 15 bases spanning the gap. In DNA form, the CDR3 reads TGTGCCAGCCACTGGGATAAATTTACCGGGGAGCTGTTTTTT. This sequence encodes CASHWDKFTGELFF.